This T cell receptor beta chain is drawn from a study of a mutant IDH1 vaccine in newly diagnosed glioma. Study background: Vaccination began 4-6 weeks post radiotherapy alone, or with temozolomide cycles. Study observations and caveats: In roughly 93% of patients, immune responses induced by the vaccine occurred.

This clone was recorded once. Antigen specificity is unknown. TCRdb keeps only in-frame clones here, not all; method: immunoSEQ multiplex PCR. This repertoire shows 110,000 or so clones, under 90% found once; its top ten account for 0.61%. Indicated time point: week 11, during vaccination. In every dose of vaccine, 300 ug of mutant IDH1 20-mer peptide was given alongside topical imiquimod. V lost 6 bases and J 7 bases, leaving 19 bases between the germline ends. Germline loops: CDR1 MNHNS, CDR2 SASEGT. The length of the CDR3 is 15 residues. The rearrangement uses TRBV6-1 and TRBJ1-5, with no clear D. This TCR was sampled from a woman between 45 and 60 years old with glioma. The sample in question was PBMCs, obtained from a glioma patient whose treatment included an IDH1 peptide vaccine. The CDR3 bases are TGTGCCAGCAGCGCGACACCTCTCCCGGCACAGCCCCAGCATTTT. Translating it yields CASSATPLPAQPQHF.